This TCR beta chain was found in a study of cytomegalovirus exposure and HLA in healthy donors. Overall study results and limits: The study listed roughly 150 cytomegalovirus-associated TCR beta chains. HLA allele associations emerged for around 15,000 TCR beta sequences in a later analysis, at 0.05 false discovery rate.

Amplification used 60 Vbeta primers and 13 Jbeta primers. Produced via immunoSEQ multiplex PCR; TCRdb's table is partial and in-frame only. In the table there are under 200,000 clones, 73% of which are singletons. Among the donors, all were healthy bone marrow donors. Comments on this clone: The antigen is not known.

Germline V gene lookup returns CDR1 MNHEY and CDR2 SVGAGI. The V segment lost 6 bases and the J segment 8 bases; nucleotides outside the gene matches: 13. The CDR3 has 15 amino acids. Sequencing input: PBMCs. This chain uses TRBV6-5 with TRBJ1-1; 9 bases align to TRBD1. The TCR comes from a woman aged 25 to 39 in good health and CMV-seronegative. The CDR3 sequence is CASRGSGTGHGEAFF. The CDR3 DNA reads as TGTGCCAGCAGGGGTTCCGGGACAGGGCATGGAGAAGCTTTCTTT.